Shown below are 9 T cell receptor beta chains from a single sample sequenced in a study of memory CD4+ T cells and cytomegalovirus serostatus. Single viable CD3+CD4+CD8-CD45RO+ cells were sorted as the memory CD4+ T cells. Using immunoSEQ multiplex PCR, the repertoire was profiled, and TCRdb retains in-frame clones only, with some absent. The sample records tens of thousands of clones, 75% to 80% being singletons. The sample consisted of memory CD4+ T cells from blood. All receptors come from an adult in good health and CMV-seronegative.

This chain uses TRBV11-1 with TRBJ2-7; D may be TRBD1 (5 bases). This CDR3 is 16 amino acids long. The V end lost 4 bases, the J end lost 0 bases, and 16 bases lay between the germline ends. Germline CDR1 is SGHAT and CDR2 is FQDESV (reference sequence). The CDR3 sequence is CASSSRSRVTSYEQYF. In DNA form, the CDR3 reads TGTGCCAGCAGCTCCCGGTCCAGGGTAACCTCCTACGAGCAGTACTTC. Filled out from reference TRBV11-1 and TRBJ2-7, the complete variable domain reads EAEVAQSPRYKITEKSQAVAFWCDPISGHATLYWYRQILGQGPELLVQFQDESVVDDSQLPKDRFSAERLKGVDSTLKIQPAELGDSAMYLCASSSRSRVTSYEQYFGPGTRLTVT.

Here the CDR3 reads CASSFSNNEQFF. For the CDR3, the DNA is TGTGCCAGCAGCTTTTCCAACAATGAGCAGTTCTTC. The chain joins TRBV11-3 to TRBJ2-1; D is ambiguous. CDR1 is SGHNT and CDR2 is YENEEA in the germline V gene. V dropped 3 bases and J dropped 5 bases, with 5 bases sitting between them. The CDR3 runs to 12 residues.

The rearrangement links TRBV6-5 to TRBJ2-7; D is possibly TRBD2 (6 bases). This CDR3 is 15 amino acids long. In germline, CDR1 is MNHEY, CDR2 SVGAGI. V was trimmed by 5 bases and J by 2 bases, leaving 16 bases between them. The CDR3 loop is CASSLSLAPTYEQYF. In DNA, the CDR3 is TGTGCCAGCAGTCTTAGTCTAGCGCCCACCTACGAGCAGTACTTC.

The rearrangement uses TRBV5-6 and TRBJ1-1, with D perhaps TRBD1 (6 bases). This CDR3 spans 11 amino acids. Germline V gene sequence: CDR1 SGHDT, CDR2 YYEEEE. The V end lost 5 bases, the J end lost 7 bases, and 9 bases lay between the germline ends. The CDR3 coding sequence is TGTGCCAGCAGTCGGACAGATGAAGCTTTCTTT. Protein: CASSRTDEAFF.

This clone was recorded a few times. The V gene is TRBV6-1, the J gene TRBJ2-1; unclear D gene. CDR3 length equals 14 residues. The V end was cut by 2 bases, the J end by 6 bases, with 11 bases between. The germline V gene has CDR1 MNHNS and CDR2 SASEGT. The CDR3 sequence is CASSESVGSNEQFF. Written as DNA, the CDR3 is TGTGCCAGCAGTGAAAGCGTGGGCTCCAATGAGCAGTTCTTC.

Here the CDR3 reads CASSLVSVRETQYF. The CDR3 nucleotides are TGCGCCAGCAGCTTGGTATCCGTACGCGAGACCCAGTACTTC. V gene TRBV5-1 combines with J gene TRBJ2-5; D unresolved. This CDR3 spans 14 amino acids. CDR1 SGHRS and CDR2 YFSETQ come from the germline V gene. With 0 bases removed from V and 5 bases from J, the gap between germline ends came to 11 bases.

This clone has only one observation. The gene calls are TRBV11-1 and TRBJ1-6, with 7 bases fitting TRBD1. V lost 0 bases and J lost 10; bases outside the gene matches: 6. The V gene's germline CDR1 is SGHAT and CDR2 FQDESV (reference sequence). CDR3 length: 15 amino acids. CDR3 nucleotides: TGTGCCAGCAGCTTAGCTGGGACAGCAGCGTCACCCCTCCACTTT. Translating gives CASSLAGTAASPLHF.

The V gene is TRBV7-2, the J gene TRBJ1-2; perhaps TRBD1 as D (6 bases). CDR1 SGHTA and CDR2 FQGNSA come from the germline V gene. The CDR3 spans 12 residues. Trimming shortened V by 1 base and J by 7 bases, and 7 bases separated the two germline ends. The CDR3 sequence: CASSLEGVGYTF. CDR3 nucleotide sequence: TGTGCCAGCAGCTTAGAGGGGGTTGGCTACACCTTC.

CDR3 coding DNA: TGTGCCAGCAGTGAAGCGCGTGGGGGTGGACTGTTTTTT. Protein sequence: CASSEARGGGLFF. The genes are TRBV6-1 and TRBJ1-4; D perhaps matches TRBD1 (5 bases). Germline CDR1 MNHNS, CDR2 SASEGT. The V end was cut by 0 bases, the J end by 13 bases, with 12 bases between. The CDR3 spans 13 residues.